These 8 T cell receptor beta chains were all obtained from the same sample, sequenced in a study of blood T cell repertoires in COVID-19. Produced via immunoSEQ multiplex PCR; TCRdb's table is partial and in-frame only. The sample lists a few hundred thousand clones; 75% to 95% were seen once. Specimen: peripheral blood. Every receptor here comes from a woman aged 25 to 39 with COVID-19, enrolled during active disease.

The count of this clone is one. The chain uses TRBV2 and TRBJ2-1; D is uncertain. The CDR3 contains 13 residues. Trimming took off 1 base at V and 9 bases at J, with 10 bases between the two ends. Per germline, CDR1 SNHLY and CDR2 FYNNEI. The CDR3, as DNA: TGTGCCAGCAGTGAAGACGACTTCCTTGAGCAGTTCTTC. This encodes CASSEDDFLEQFF.

This clone was seen just once. This chain links TRBV3-1 (or the pseudogene TRBV3-2) with TRBJ2-7, with D perhaps matching TRBD1 (5 bases). The CDR3 has 10 amino acids. Germline CDR1 and CDR2: LGHDT and YNNKEL (reference sequence). V was trimmed by 4 bases and J by 9 bases, leaving 7 bases between them. The chain's CDR3 is CASSPQGQYF. Here the CDR3 DNA reads TGTGCCAGCAGCCCCCAGGGGCAGTACTTC.

The V and J genes are TRBV7-2 and TRBJ1-2; 7 bases are a match to TRBD1. CDR3 length equals 14 residues. Germline V CDR1 and CDR2: SGHTA, FQGNSA. V trimming: 3 bases; J trimming: 8 bases; junction bases outside the gene matches: 9. The CDR3: CASSLDRSTRGYTF. CDR3 in DNA: TGTGCCAGCAGCTTGGACAGGTCGACGAGGGGCTACACCTTC.

The rearrangement links TRBV10-3 to TRBJ1-2; D is unresolved. This CDR3 comprises 14 residues. Deletions cut 0 bases from V and 9 bases from J, with 14 bases between. Per germline, CDR1 ENHRY and CDR2 SYGVKD. The CDR3 DNA is TGTGCCATCAGTGAGTCGACGACGGCCACTAGCTACACCTTC. This sequence encodes CAISESTTATSYTF.

Comments on this clone: The same CDR3 arises from other DNA sequences in this sample as well. The V and J genes are TRBV30 and TRBJ1-1, with D possibly being TRBD1 (5 bases). The germline V gene encodes CDR1 GTSNPN and CDR2 SVGIG (reference sequence). The ends were cut back, 2 bases at V and 6 bases at J, with 10 bases in the middle. The CDR3 length is 12 residues. CDR3 nucleotide sequence: TGTGCCTGGAGTCCCGGGGGACCTGAAGCTTTCTTT. Its protein is CAWSPGGPEAFF.

This clone appeared once. V is TRBV20-1 and J is TRBJ2-3; TRBD2 matches 8 bases. The CDR3 consists of 15 residues. Germline V CDR1 and CDR2: DFQATT, SNEGSKA (reference sequence). Germline trimming cut 3 bases from V and 2 bases from J; bases unmatched to any gene: 7. Written as DNA, the CDR3 is TGCAGTGCTAGTACGGGAGGGGGAATCACAGATACGCAGTATTTT. Translation: CSASTGGGITDTQYF.

The chain joins TRBV29-1 to TRBJ2-7, with a tentative D call TRBD1 (5 bases). Germline V gene data show CDR1 as SQVTM and CDR2 as ANQGSEA. V gave up 2 bases and J gave up 5 bases, with 10 bases separating them. There are 12 residues in the CDR3. CDR3 coding DNA: TGCAGCGTTGAATTTCAGGGCGACGAGCAGTACTTC. Translating it yields CSVEFQGDEQYF.

J is TRBJ2-3 and V is TRBV28, with 8 bases that match TRBD2. Germline V lookup: CDR1 MDHEN, CDR2 SYDVKM. J lost 5 bases, V lost 6 bases, and 16 bases had no gene match. The length of the CDR3 is 17 residues. This CDR3 reads CASSARLAGGGRDTQYF. As DNA, the CDR3 is TGTGCCAGCAGCGCCCGCCTGGCGGGAGGAGGTAGAGATACGCAGTATTTT.